Below, 7 T cell receptor beta chains from the same sample are listed, as sequenced in a study of beta chain features in type 1 diabetes. Expressed TCRB transcripts were sequenced, since all the RNA that had been isolated was reverse transcribed. Using immunoSEQ multiplex PCR, the repertoire was profiled, and TCRdb retains in-frame clones only, with some absent. Of under 900,000 clones in the sample, roughly a sixth were seen once. Input material: naive CD4+ T cells from blood. Receptor source: a woman aged 18-30 years in good health.

The chain is built from TRBV6-5 and TRBJ2-1; TRBD2 agrees at 8 bases. The CDR3 runs 15 residues. The germline CDR1 and CDR2 sequences are MNHEY and SVGAGI. Losses at the gene ends were 4 bases for V and 5 bases for J; bases not matched to a gene: 7. The CDR3 loop reads CASSLALAGHNEQFF. The CDR3 DNA sequence: TGTGCCAGCAGTTTGGCTTTAGCGGGGCACAATGAGCAGTTCTTC.

The V and J genes are TRBV7-8 and TRBJ2-5; perhaps TRBD1 as D (5 bases). Germline CDR1 reads SGHVS; CDR2 reads FQNEAQ. This CDR3 has 16 amino acids. Trimming removed 1 base at V and 5 bases at J, with 17 bases between. This CDR3 reads CASSLVPQGIQETQYF. CDR3 in DNA: TGTGCCAGCAGCTTAGTACCGCAGGGTATACAGGAGACCCAGTACTTC. The whole variable domain, remainder taken from reference TRBV7-8 and TRBJ2-5, is GAGVSQSPRYKVAKRGQDVALRCDPISGHVSLFWYQQALGQGPEFLTYFQNEAQLDKSGLPSDRFFAERPEGSVSTLKIQRTQQEDSAVYLCASSLVPQGIQETQYFGPGTRLLVL.

This clone has a handful of counts. V and J are TRBV10-2 and TRBJ1-3; no clear D. The ends were cut back, 5 bases at V and 0 bases at J, with 11 bases in the middle. Germline V CDR1 and CDR2: WSHSY, SAAADI. This CDR3 is built from 15 residues. The DNA for the CDR3 is TGCGCCAGCAGTCGCATCTTCTTCTCTGGAAACACCATATATTTT. It yields the protein CASSRIFFSGNTIYF.

This clone was detected ten times or more. This rearrangement joins TRBV7-9 to TRBJ1-4; D ambiguous. The V end was cut by 3 bases, the J end by 8 bases, with 7 bases between. Germline V gene lookup returns CDR1 SEHNR and CDR2 FQNEAQ (reference sequence). This CDR3 has 12 residues. CDR3 loop: CASSFWAEKLFF. In nucleotides, the CDR3 is TGTGCCAGCAGCTTCTGGGCCGAAAAACTGTTTTTT.

V and J are TRBV28 and TRBJ2-1; 7 bases agree with TRBD2. CDR1 MDHEN and CDR2 SYDVKM come from the germline V gene. Unmatched junction bases numbered 13, after V lost 5 bases and J lost 3 bases. The CDR3 contains 17 residues. In nucleotides, the CDR3 is TGTGCCAGCAGTACCTTTACCTCTAGCGGAAACTACAATGAGCAGTTCTTC. Translating it yields CASSTFTSSGNYNEQFF.

The CDR3 loop reads CASSAGQVRLSGANVLTF. The CDR3 DNA reads as TGTGCCAGCAGCGCGGGACAGGTCCGTCTCTCTGGGGCCAACGTCCTGACTTTC. The chain links TRBV11-2 to TRBJ2-6; 8 bases fit TRBD1. With 5 bases clipped from V and 0 bases from J, the junction kept 9 bases outside the gene matches. CDR1 and CDR2 from the germline V gene are SGHAT and FQNNGV. The CDR3 is 18 amino acids.

CDR3 sequence: CASTSGDEPQYF. The CDR3 nucleotides read TGTGCCAGCACGTCCGGGGACGAGCCCCAGTATTTT. The J gene is TRBJ2-3, the V gene TRBV10-3; D is tentatively TRBD1 or TRBD2 (5 bases each). Trimming took 10 bases from V and 12 from J, leaving 20 bases between them. The CDR3 consists of 12 residues. Germline V CDR1 and CDR2: ENHRY, SYGVKD.